Listed here are 24 T cell receptor beta chains from one sample, sequenced in a study of T cells in Graves' hyperthyroidism and ophthalmopathy. RNA transcripts provided the source from which TCR beta CDR3 regions were amplified. A set of HTBI primers served as the primers for a first-round RT-PCR of the TCR CDR3. TCRdb processed the multiplex PCR reads anew with MiXCR; each CDR3 protein has one entry. The sample consists of 600,000 to 700,000 distinct CDR3 sequences, 45% of them appearing once. The material sequenced was peripheral blood or thyroid tissue (not recorded which). All receptors derive from an adult man with Graves' disease, either hyperthyroidism or ophthalmopathy (not recorded which).

The V call is TRBV5-1, the J call TRBJ1-4, with a weak D call TRBD1 (5 bases). CDR3 length: 15 amino acids. Looked up from germline, CDR1 is SGHRS and CDR2 is YFSETQ. The V and J ends lost 1 base and 7 bases respectively, with 14 bases between them. The CDR3, as DNA: TGCGCCAGCAGCTTGACAGGCAGTAGTACTGAAAAACTGTTTTTT. Translated, it gives CASSLTGSSTEKLFF.

This clonotype was seen a handful of times. The J gene is TRBJ2-7, the V gene TRBV2; D remains ambiguous. Germline assignment: CDR1 SNHLY and CDR2 FYNNEI. The CDR3 totals 12 residues. V lost 8 bases to trimming and J lost 9 bases, with 17 bases between them. DNA for the CDR3: TGTGCCAGCTCCCCATCAGCCCTCGGGCAGTACTTC. Its translation is CASSPSALGQYF.

The chain carries TRBV15 and TRBJ1-5; 10 bases are shared with TRBD1. Trimming took 3 bases from V and 7 from J; bases not matched to a gene: 9. There are 16 residues in the CDR3. CDR1 and CDR2 (germline): LNHNV, YYDKDF (reference sequence). The CDR3 here is CATSSYGTGDTQPQHF. The CDR3 coding sequence is TGTGCCACCAGCAGTTACGGGACAGGGGATACACAGCCCCAGCATTTT.

This clonotype was recorded at least ten times. This chain links TRBV29-1 with TRBJ1-1; D unresolved. The CDR3 totals 14 residues. V was shortened by 3 bases and J by 4 bases, with 15 bases between the two germline ends. The germline CDR1 and CDR2 sequences are SQVTM and ANQGSEA. In nucleotides, the CDR3 is TGCAGCGTTGACCGGCGGAGTGCCCTCACTGAAGCTTTCTTT. Its translation is CSVDRRSALTEAFF. The full variable domain, with the rest looked up from reference TRBV29-1 and TRBJ1-1, is SAVISQKPSRDICQRGTSLTIQCQVDSQVTMMFWYRQQPGQSLTLIATANQGSEATYESGFVIDKFPISRPNLTFSTLTVSNMSPEDSSIYLCSVDRRSALTEAFFGQGTRLTVV.

This clonotype was counted a few times. V gene TRBV20-1 combines with J gene TRBJ2-5, with TRBD2 matching over 11 bases. The V gene's germline CDR1 is DFQATT and CDR2 SNEGSKA (reference sequence). CDR3 length: 15 amino acids. V shed 5 bases and J 5 bases; nucleotides not matched to a gene: 10. The CDR3 spells CSAPLSGGALETQYF. CDR3 DNA sequence: TGCAGTGCTCCGCTTAGCGGGGGGGCCCTCGAGACCCAGTACTTC.

This clonotype showed up just a few times. The CDR3 DNA is TGTGCCAGCAGCCCTACTCATAGCAATCAGCCCCAGCATTTT. Its protein is CASSPTHSNQPQHF. The chain carries TRBV11-2 and TRBJ1-5; D is undetermined. Trimming took off 5 bases at V and 0 bases at J, with 8 bases between the two ends. CDR3 length: 14 residues. Germline lookup yields CDR1 SGHAT and CDR2 FQNNGV.

This chain joins TRBV7-2 and TRBJ1-6; D not certain. The ends were cut back, 5 bases at V and 7 bases at J, with 12 bases in the middle. The CDR3 is 14 residues long. Germline CDR1 and CDR2: SGHTA and FQGNSA. The CDR3 sequence: CASSQQSLNSPLHF. The CDR3 DNA reads as TGTGCCAGCAGCCAACAGAGTCTAAATTCACCCCTCCACTTT.

The V and J genes are TRBV7-8 and TRBJ2-5, with 10 bases lining up with TRBD1. V lost 4 bases and J lost 6; bases outside the gene matches: 5. Germline lookup yields CDR1 SGHVS and CDR2 FQNEAQ. This CDR3 contains 14 residues. The CDR3, as DNA: TGTGCCAGCAGCTCGACAGGGGGCATGAAGACCCAGTACTTC. Its protein product is CASSSTGGMKTQYF.

This clonotype came up many times. The chain carries TRBV24-1 and TRBJ1-5; D is undetermined. CDR1 and CDR2 (germline): KGHDR, SFDVKD. This CDR3 has 13 amino acids. Deletions cut 2 bases from V and 7 bases from J, with 8 bases between. The CDR3 region is CATSDWGGQPQHF. The CDR3 DNA sequence: TGTGCCACCAGTGATTGGGGAGGGCAGCCCCAGCATTTT.

This clonotype has ten or more counts. Its ends do not fully match the called genes, so a read error is possible. The rearrangement joins TRBV7-9 to TRBJ1-2; D gene uncertain. CDR3 size: 13 residues. Germline lookup yields CDR1 SEHNR and CDR2 FQNEAQ (reference sequence). The CDR3 loop is CASSLSPKGEPSF. For the CDR3, the DNA is TGTGCCAGCAGCTTATCCCCTAAAGGCGAGCCCTCATTC. Full variable domain (remainder filled in from reference TRBV7-9 and TRBJ1-2): DTGVSQNPRHKITKRGQNVTFRCDPISEHNRLYWYRQTLGQGPEFLTYFQNEAQLEKSRLLSDRFSAERPKGSFSTLEIQRTEQGDSAMYLCASSLSPKGEPSFGSGTRLTVV.

The chain couples TRBV9 to TRBJ2-5; TRBD1 or TRBD2 may be the D gene (6 bases each). The CDR3 length is 13 residues. Germline V gives CDR1 SGDLS, CDR2 YYNGEE. Trimming stripped 2 bases from V and 7 bases from J, with 12 bases between. The CDR3 sequence is CASSVGGRGTQYF. In nucleotides, the CDR3 is TGTGCCAGCAGCGTGGGAGGCAGGGGGACCCAGTACTTC.

This clonotype came up a few times. The genes are TRBV6-6 and TRBJ1-5, with 9 positions matching TRBD1. The CDR3 is 15 residues long. Germline CDR1 reads MNHNY; CDR2 reads SVGAGI (reference sequence). Losses at the gene ends were 5 bases for V and 5 bases for J; bases not matched to a gene: 7. CDR3 region: CASSIGQGTYQPQHF. CDR3 sequence (DNA): TGTGCCAGCAGTATCGGACAGGGGACGTATCAGCCCCAGCATTTT.

V gene TRBV29-1 combines with J gene TRBJ1-1; the D is unclear. The CDR3 runs 14 residues. V gave up 4 bases and J gave up 2 bases, with 14 bases separating them. CDR1 is SQVTM and CDR2 is ANQGSEA in the germline V gene. DNA for the CDR3: TGCAGCGTTGGTGGGGTAGGTTTAAACACTGAAGCTTTCTTT. This encodes CSVGGVGLNTEAFF.

This clonotype showed up many times. The chain joins TRBV7-9 to TRBJ2-7; a weak D match, TRBD1 (5 bases). The V gene lost 3 bases and the J gene lost 2 bases, with 8 bases spanning the gap. CDR1 is SEHNR and CDR2 is FQNEAQ in the germline V gene (reference sequence). The CDR3 contains 13 residues. CDR3 residues: CASSFDSPYEQYF. The CDR3 DNA follows: TGTGCCAGCAGCTTTGACAGCCCCTACGAGCAGTACTTC.

This chain links TRBV7-8 with TRBJ1-1, with D tentatively TRBD1 (6 bases). Trimming took 1 base from V and 3 from J, leaving 15 bases between them. From germline, CDR1 is SGHVS and CDR2 FQNEAQ. This CDR3 has 16 residues. The CDR3 region has the DNA TGTGCCAGCAGCTTAGATCAGGGACACCTTTACACTGAAGCTTTCTTT. It yields the protein CASSLDQGHLYTEAFF.

This clonotype has more than one count but fewer than ten. For the CDR3, the DNA is TGCAGTGCTCCGGACAACCGGAACACTGAAGCTTTCTTT. This gives the protein CSAPDNRNTEAFF. This chain uses TRBV20-1 with TRBJ1-1, with D possibly being TRBD1 (5 bases). The CDR3 is 13 residues long. Germline CDR1 DFQATT, CDR2 SNEGSKA (reference sequence). The V end was cut by 5 bases, the J end by 1 base, with 11 bases between.

The gene calls are TRBV15 and TRBJ1-5, with D maybe TRBD1 (5 bases). Germline V CDR1 and CDR2: LNHNV, YYDKDF (reference sequence). The CDR3 totals 16 residues. V shed 2 bases and J shed 3 bases, with 14 bases lying between them. This CDR3 reads CATSRLSRDDNQPQHF. The DNA of the CDR3 is TGTGCCACCAGCAGACTTAGCAGGGACGACAATCAGCCCCAGCATTTT.

This clonotype was seen at least ten times. V and J are TRBV29-1 and TRBJ1-1; D remains ambiguous. Germline-derived CDR1 and CDR2 are SQVTM and ANQGSEA. The CDR3 extends over 15 amino acids. Trimming stripped 1 base from V and 1 base from J, with 13 bases between. The CDR3 spells CSVEVWQEENTEAFF. DNA for the CDR3: TGCAGCGTTGAAGTCTGGCAGGAGGAGAACACTGAAGCTTTCTTT.

This clonotype occurred many times. The rearrangement uses TRBV7-9 and TRBJ2-2; 7 bases line up with TRBD1. Germline V gene sequence: CDR1 SEHNR, CDR2 FQNEAQ (reference sequence). The CDR3 length is 15 residues. V shed 5 bases and J 2 bases; nucleotides not matched to a gene: 5. CDR3 DNA: TGTGCCAGCAGCACCGACAGGGTTAACACCGGGGAGCTGTTTTTT. Translating it yields CASSTDRVNTGELFF. Based on the CDR3 plus reference TRBV7-9 and TRBJ2-2, the full variable domain is DTGVSQNPRHKITKRGQNVTFRCDPISEHNRLYWYRQTLGQGPEFLTYFQNEAQLEKSRLLSDRFSAERPKGSFSTLEIQRTEQGDSAMYLCASSTDRVNTGELFFGEGSRLTVL.

This clonotype has at least ten counts. This rearrangement joins TRBV7-9 to TRBJ1-1; D uncertain. Trimming took off 4 bases at V and 4 bases at J, with 10 bases between the two ends. The CDR3 is made up of 13 amino acids. From germline, CDR1 is SEHNR and CDR2 FQNEAQ (reference sequence). CDR3 sequence reads: CASSSPGATEAFF. The CDR3 DNA reads as TGTGCCAGCAGCTCGCCGGGAGCCACTGAAGCTTTCTTT. The full variable domain, rest sourced from reference TRBV7-9 and TRBJ1-1, is DTGVSQNPRHKITKRGQNVTFRCDPISEHNRLYWYRQTLGQGPEFLTYFQNEAQLEKSRLLSDRFSAERPKGSFSTLEIQRTEQGDSAMYLCASSSPGATEAFFGQGTRLTVV.

The CDR3 DNA is TGTGCCAGCAGCGAGAGGACGGATGAAAAACTGTTTTTT. It specifies CASSERTDEKLFF. This chain joins TRBV9 and TRBJ1-4; D gene ambiguous. The CDR3 loop spans 13 amino acids. V was shortened by 3 bases and J by 6 bases, with 9 bases between the two germline ends. In germline, CDR1 is SGDLS, CDR2 YYNGEE.

DNA for the CDR3: TGCAGCGTTGAAGAAAGCGGGGTAGATGGCTACACCTTC. Translation: CSVEESGVDGYTF. The chain recombines TRBV29-1 with TRBJ1-2; unclear D gene. Trimming removed 0 bases at V and 6 bases at J, with 11 bases between. Germline lookup yields CDR1 SQVTM and CDR2 ANQGSEA. The CDR3 is 13 amino acids.

The rearrangement links TRBV24-1 to TRBJ2-7, with 12 bases matching TRBD2. Germline-derived CDR1 and CDR2 are KGHDR and SFDVKD. The CDR3 extends over 17 amino acids. After removal of 2 bases from V and 3 bases from J, the junction contained 7 bases not matched to a gene. CDR3 nucleotides: TGTGCCACCAGTGATTCGACTAGCGGGAGCCGTAGCTACGAGCAGTACTTC. This sequence encodes CATSDSTSGSRSYEQYF.

The CDR3 region is CASSLETSGGPYEQYF. The CDR3 bases are TGTGCCAGCAGCTTAGAGACTAGCGGGGGCCCCTACGAGCAGTACTTC. The chain combines TRBV7-9 with TRBJ2-7; 12 bases are a match to TRBD2. CDR3 length equals 16 residues. J was trimmed by 2 bases and V by 1 base; bases with no gene match: 3. Germline lookup yields CDR1 SEHNR and CDR2 FQNEAQ (reference sequence).